This entry concerns a single TCR beta chain. Its antigen is currently unknown. The data belong to a study of cytomegalovirus exposure and HLA in healthy donors. Overall study findings and caveats: Across donors, presence/absence analyses took sequencing depth to be roughly uniform.

In germline, CDR1 is SNHLY, CDR2 FYNNEI. The length of the CDR3 is 14 residues. Trimming stripped 5 bases from V and 0 bases from J, with 8 bases between. PCR involved 60 Vbeta and 13 Jbeta primers. Only in-frame clones appear in the TCRdb table, and some are missing; sequencing was by immunoSEQ multiplex PCR. Of some 190,000 clones listed, 76% are singletons. The TCR was taken from a woman aged 25 to 39 in good health and CMV-seropositive. Sequences were obtained from PBMCs. V is TRBV2 and J is TRBJ1-3; D is unresolved. CDR3 residues: CASSSESSGNTIYF. CDR3 nucleotides: TGTGCCAGCAGTTCCGAGTCCTCTGGAAACACCATATATTTT.